This T cell receptor beta chain was identified during a study of blood T cell repertoires in COVID-19. Study-wide background: Donors in the United States, Italy and Spain gave samples during acute or convalescent COVID-19.

As originally analysed: Nucleated cell counts were estimated from reference gene primer amplification. TCRdb keeps only in-frame clones here, not all; method: immunoSEQ multiplex PCR. For V, J and clone size, that table is used; D and trimming come from the DNA. The sample contains 70,000 to 90,000 clones, roughly 83% of which appear only once. V shed 6 bases and J shed 4 bases, with 16 bases lying between them. In germline, CDR1 is KGHSH, CDR2 LQKENI. There are 15 residues in the CDR3. This TCR derives from a woman of 80 years or more with acute or convalescent COVID-19. This chain links TRBV18 with TRBJ1-5, with no clear D. Sequencing was performed on peripheral blood. CDR3 loop: CASSPTRGFNQPQHF. For the CDR3, the DNA is TGTGCCAGCTCTCCGACGCGCGGGTTTAATCAGCCCCAGCATTTT.